This T cell receptor beta chain was captured in a study of OX40 agonist ivuxolimab in advanced cancers. Study overall: Of mixed ages from about 20 to 80 and averaging around 60 years, the group was roughly 85% male. Enrollees could have had prior anti-PD-1, anti-PD-L1 or anti-CTLA-4 therapy, which over 35% had received.

Patients with autoimmune history or systemic immunosuppression were excluded. This CDR3 is 14 amino acids long. With 2 bases removed from V and 5 bases from J, the gap between germline ends came to 12 bases. Germline V gene sequence: CDR1 MNHEY, CDR2 SMNVEV (reference sequence). Method: immunoSEQ multiplex PCR; TCRdb's copy keeps in-frame clones and lacks some. This table has about 81,000 clones, about 92% appearing once. This clone showed up just once. The rearrangement links TRBV27 to TRBJ1-2; D possibly corresponds to TRBD1 (5 bases). This sequence was found in an adult with an advanced solid tumor such as melanoma, head and neck, liver or kidney cancer. The source material was CD4+ or CD8+ T cells sorted from blood, sampled in a trial of the OX40 agonist ivuxolimab. The CDR3 sequence is CASSLRGRDYGYTF. The CDR3 nucleotides are TGTGCCAGCAGTTTACGGGGCAGGGATTATGGCTACACCTTC.